This entry lists 21 T cell receptor beta chains sequenced from one sample in a study of spatial heterogeneity in lung cancer. TCRdb independently ran MiXCR on the 5' RACE reads; one entry per CDR3 protein. Counted here are about 85,000 distinct CDR3 sequences, about a fifth occurring once; the ten biggest clones make up about 6.6%. Time point described: sample taken at primary tumor resection. Sequencing was performed on whole RNA extracted from tumor and nontumor lung tissue, or from frozen PBMC, and the material was left unsorted. The sample was PBMCs, taken at surgery. All receptors derive from a male donor with early-stage non-small cell lung cancer.

This clonotype has a handful of counts. V is TRBV12-3 or TRBV12-4 and J is TRBJ1-6; D gene unclear. The CDR3 is made up of 14 amino acids. The V end lost 4 bases, the J end lost 6 bases, and 10 bases lay between the germline ends. CDR3 in DNA: TGTGCCAGCAGTTCCGACGGGTTTAATTCACCCCTCCACTTT. It codes for CASSSDGFNSPLHF.

This chain links TRBV30 with TRBJ2-5; 8 nucleotides match TRBD2. This CDR3 spans 15 amino acids. Per germline, CDR1 GTSNPN and CDR2 SVGIG (reference sequence). With 4 bases clipped from V and 1 base from J, the junction kept 8 bases outside the gene matches. CDR3 amino acids: CAWNVPSGLQETQYF. The CDR3 DNA reads as TGTGCCTGGAATGTACCTAGCGGGCTCCAAGAGACCCAGTACTTC. Full variable domain (outside the CDR3, taken from reference TRBV30 and TRBJ2-5): SQTIHQWPATLVQPVGSPLSLECTVEGTSNPNLYWYRQAAGRGLQLLFYSVGIGQISSEVPQNLSASRPQDRQFILSSKKLLLSDSGFYLCAWNVPSGLQETQYFGPGTRLLVL.

In this sample, this clonotype turned up a few times. The chain links TRBV18 to TRBJ2-1; 7 bases are shared with TRBD1. Germline V CDR1 and CDR2: KGHSH, LQKENI. This CDR3 has 14 residues. V gave up 3 bases and J gave up 3 bases; unmatched junction bases: 2. The CDR3 is CASSPRQGYNEQFF. The CDR3 DNA follows: TGTGCCAGCTCACCCCGACAGGGCTACAATGAGCAGTTCTTC.

Comment on this clonotype: At one boundary the junction diverges from the germline segment, which might be a read error. The chain is built from TRBV7-9 and TRBJ2-5; TRBD1 might be the D (5 bases). The CDR3 totals 14 residues. Germline CDR1 reads SEHNR; CDR2 reads FQNEAQ (reference sequence). The CDR3 DNA is TGTGTCAGCAGCCCGACAGAAACAGGAGAGACCCAGTACTTC. Protein product: CVSSPTETGETQYF. The full variable domain, completed using reference TRBV7-9 and TRBJ2-5, is DTGVSQNPRHKITKRGQNVTFRCDPISEHNRLYWYRQTLGQGPEFLTYFQNEAQLEKSRLLSDRFSAERPKGSFSTLEIQRTEQGDSAMYLCVSSPTETGETQYFGPGTRLLVL.

This clonotype was counted between two and nine times. V and J are TRBV7-2 and TRBJ2-1, with D perhaps being TRBD1 or TRBD2 (6 bases each). The CDR3 extends over 14 amino acids. V dropped 3 bases and J dropped 8 bases, with 14 bases sitting between them. From germline, CDR1 is SGHTA and CDR2 FQGNSA. The CDR3 sequence is CASSLGGAFHEQFF. The CDR3 nucleotides read TGTGCCAGCAGCTTGGGGGGCGCGTTCCATGAGCAGTTCTTC. The variable domain in full, with the rest retrieved from reference TRBV7-2 and TRBJ2-1, is GAGVSQSPSNKVTEKGKDVELRCDPISGHTALYWYRQSLGQGLEFLIYFQGNSAPDKSGLPSDRFSAERTGGSVSTLTIQRTQQEDSAVYLCASSLGGAFHEQFFGPGTRLTVL.

The chain couples TRBV27 to TRBJ2-7; perhaps TRBD2 as D (6 bases). This CDR3 is 18 amino acids long. Germline V lookup: CDR1 MNHEY, CDR2 SMNVEV (reference sequence). Trimming stripped 4 bases from V and 3 bases from J, with 25 bases between. The DNA for the CDR3 is TGTGCCAGCAGTTCCAGTTTACCCCGGGTAACTAGCAGCTACGAGCAGTACTTC. The encoded protein is CASSSSLPRVTSSYEQYF.

For the CDR3, the DNA is TGTGCCTCTAGTATAAACAGCGGGAGGGCCGCGAAAAACATTCAGTACTTC. This gives the protein CASSINSGRAAKNIQYF. V gene TRBV19 combines with J gene TRBJ2-4; 10 nucleotides align to TRBD2. The germline V gene encodes CDR1 LNHDA and CDR2 SQIVND (reference sequence). The trim removed 11 bases at V and 4 bases at J, leaving 17 bases unmatched. There are 17 residues in the CDR3.

There are a few counts of this clonotype. CDR3 protein: CASSFLAGQGLYF. CDR3 coding DNA: TGTGCCAGCAGCTTTTTGGCGGGACAGGGGCTATACTTC. V and J are TRBV7-2 and TRBJ2-4, with 10 bases aligning to TRBD1. Germline V CDR1 and CDR2: SGHTA, FQGNSA. Trimming at V came to 3 bases and at J to 16 bases, leaving 9 bases not matched to a gene. CDR3 size: 13 residues.

The genes are TRBV4-2 and TRBJ2-7; the D gene is possibly TRBD1 (5 bases). Trimming stripped 5 bases from V and 5 bases from J, with 22 bases between. Per the germline V gene, CDR1 is LGHNA and CDR2 is YNFKEQ. The CDR3 spans 16 residues. The CDR3 is CASSTRGIGVTDEQYF. CDR3 sequence (DNA): TGTGCCAGCAGCACTCGTGGGATAGGGGTGACGGACGAGCAGTACTTC.

The chain is built from TRBV6-2 or TRBV6-3 and TRBJ2-1; D is tentatively TRBD1 or TRBD2 (5 bases each). V was pared by 6 bases and J by 12 bases, with 18 bases between. The germline gives CDR1 MNHEY, CDR2 SVGEGT. CDR3 size: 13 residues. This CDR3 is CASSLGAGLGQFF. Written as DNA, the CDR3 is TGTGCCAGCAGCCTAGGGGCGGGCCTGGGGCAGTTCTTC.

In its sample, this clonotype was seen a few times. The V and J genes are TRBV27 and TRBJ2-3, with 7 bases matching TRBD2. The length of the CDR3 is 13 residues. J was trimmed by 6 bases and V by 6 bases; bases with no gene match: 6. CDR1 is MNHEY, CDR2 SMNVEV, per germline (reference sequence). DNA for the CDR3: TGTGCCAGCAGCCAAAACGGGGGGGATACGCAGTATTTT. Protein product: CASSQNGGDTQYF.

In this sample, this clonotype turned up many times. This rearrangement joins TRBV20-1 to TRBJ2-2; D is unclear. The CDR3 is 13 residues long. Germline lookup yields CDR1 DFQATT and CDR2 SNEGSKA (reference sequence). The ends were cut back, 3 bases at V and 1 base at J, with 6 bases in the middle. CDR3: CSARRLNTGELFF. CDR3 nucleotide sequence: TGCAGTGCTAGGAGATTGAACACCGGGGAGCTGTTTTTT.

This clonotype was seen ten or more times. The chain is built from TRBV28 and TRBJ1-2; a weak D match, TRBD1 (5 bases). In germline, CDR1 is MDHEN, CDR2 SYDVKM. The CDR3 totals 12 residues. The V end was cut by 10 bases, the J end by 8 bases, with 17 bases between. CDR3 nucleotides: TGTGCCACCACATGGGGGGAGGGCGGCTACACCTTC. Amino acid sequence: CATTWGEGGYTF.

This clonotype came up a few times. The chain employs TRBV7-6 and TRBJ1-1, with D uncertain. V shed 5 bases and J shed 4 bases, with 11 bases lying between them. Per germline, CDR1 SGHVS and CDR2 FNYEAQ. The CDR3 runs 13 residues. The CDR3 DNA reads as TGTGCCAGCAGCCCTAGTGGCCGCACTGAAGCTTTCTTT. The encoded protein is CASSPSGRTEAFF.

This clonotype showed up just a few times. The V gene is TRBV6-5, the J gene TRBJ2-7; tentatively, D is TRBD2 (6 bases). Per the germline V gene, CDR1 is MNHEY and CDR2 is SVGAGI. V was clipped by 2 bases and J by 7 bases, with 15 bases between them. The length of the CDR3 is 14 residues. This CDR3 reads CASSYTGTSREQYF. CDR3 nucleotides: TGTGCCAGCAGTTACACCGGGACTTCCAGGGAGCAGTACTTC.

In its sample, this clonotype was seen many times. This chain links TRBV11-3 with TRBJ2-1; D uncertain. The CDR3 covers 13 residues. V lost 1 base and J 7 bases, leaving 8 bases between the germline ends. Germline loops: CDR1 SGHNT, CDR2 YENEEA. CDR3 DNA: TGTGCCAGCAGCTTAGTAGTTTCAAATGAGCAGTTCTTC. It specifies CASSLVVSNEQFF.

J is TRBJ1-1 and V is TRBV5-6; 11 nucleotides agree with TRBD1. This CDR3 is built from 16 residues. Germline loops: CDR1 SGHDT, CDR2 YYEEEE. The V and J ends lost 3 bases and 5 bases, in that order; junction bases with no gene match: 9. The CDR3 loop is CASSYPGQGGLTEAFF. The DNA of the CDR3 is TGTGCCAGCAGCTACCCGGGACAGGGGGGACTAACTGAAGCTTTCTTT. The full variable domain, in which reference TRBV5-6 and TRBJ1-1 provide the parts outside the CDR3, is DAGVTQSPTHLIKTRGQQVTLRCSPKSGHDTVSWYQQALGQGPQFIFQYYEEEERQRGNFPDRFSGHQFPNYSSELNVNALLLGDSALYLCASSYPGQGGLTEAFFGQGTRLTVV.

This rearrangement joins TRBV5-1 to TRBJ2-5; 9 positions match TRBD1. The CDR3 runs 17 residues. Trimming took 2 bases from V and 5 from J; bases not matched to a gene: 13. CDR1 and CDR2 from the germline V gene are SGHRS and YFSETQ. In nucleotides, the CDR3 is TGCGCCAGCAGCTTCGGACAGGGGCTAACAGGACCGGAGACCCAGTACTTC. Encoded protein: CASSFGQGLTGPETQYF. Combining the CDR3 with reference TRBV5-1 and TRBJ2-5 gives the whole variable domain KAGVTQTPRYLIKTRGQQVTLSCSPISGHRSVSWYQQTPGQGLQFLFEYFSETQRNKGNFPGRFSGRQFSNSRSEMNVSTLELGDSALYLCASSFGQGLTGPETQYFGPGTRLLVL.

This clonotype was seen ten or more times. The chain recombines TRBV28 with TRBJ1-4; D gene uncertain. Germline V gene sequence: CDR1 MDHEN, CDR2 SYDVKM. V shed 1 base and J shed 7 bases, with 10 bases lying between them. There are 14 residues in the CDR3. CDR3 loop: CASSLSRRGEKLFF. The CDR3 DNA sequence: TGTGCCAGCAGTTTATCCAGGCGGGGTGAAAAACTGTTTTTT.

The chain uses TRBV11-2 and TRBJ2-2; 9 nucleotides line up with TRBD1. Germline CDR1 and CDR2: SGHAT and FQNNGV. The CDR3 runs 19 residues. With V trimmed by 4 bases and J by 1 base, 13 bases remained unmatched. The CDR3 loop is CASSSGPGQGTWNTGELFF. The CDR3 nucleotides are TGTGCCAGCAGCTCTGGACCGGGACAGGGAACCTGGAACACCGGGGAGCTGTTTTTT.

The chain joins TRBV19 to TRBJ2-5; perhaps TRBD2 as D (6 bases). There are 14 residues in the CDR3. Looked up from germline, CDR1 is LNHDA and CDR2 is SQIVND (reference sequence). V lost 3 bases and J lost 4, with 12 bases in between. The CDR3 sequence is CASSMSGDGETQYF. The CDR3 DNA reads TGTGCCAGTAGTATGTCGGGGGACGGAGAGACCCAGTACTTC.